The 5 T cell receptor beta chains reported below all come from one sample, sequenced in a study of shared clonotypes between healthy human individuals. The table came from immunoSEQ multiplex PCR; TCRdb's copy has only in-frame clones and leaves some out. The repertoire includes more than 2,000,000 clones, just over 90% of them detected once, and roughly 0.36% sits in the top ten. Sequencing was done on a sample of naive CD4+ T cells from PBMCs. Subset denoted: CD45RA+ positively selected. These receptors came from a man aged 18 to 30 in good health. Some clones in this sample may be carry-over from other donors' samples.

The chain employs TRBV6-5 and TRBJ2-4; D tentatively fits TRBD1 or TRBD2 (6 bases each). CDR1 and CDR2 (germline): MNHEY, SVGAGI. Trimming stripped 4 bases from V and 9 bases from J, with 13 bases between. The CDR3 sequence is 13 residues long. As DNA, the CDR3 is TGTGCCAGCAGTTGGGGAGAGGGGGGCATTCAGTACTTC. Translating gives CASSWGEGGIQYF.

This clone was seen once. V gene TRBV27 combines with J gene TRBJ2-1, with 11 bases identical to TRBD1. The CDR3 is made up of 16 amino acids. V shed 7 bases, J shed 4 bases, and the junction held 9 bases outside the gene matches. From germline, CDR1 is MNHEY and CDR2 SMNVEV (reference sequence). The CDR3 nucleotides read TGTGCCAGCATCAAACTGGGACAGGGGGGTTACAATGAGCAGTTCTTC. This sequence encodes CASIKLGQGGYNEQFF.

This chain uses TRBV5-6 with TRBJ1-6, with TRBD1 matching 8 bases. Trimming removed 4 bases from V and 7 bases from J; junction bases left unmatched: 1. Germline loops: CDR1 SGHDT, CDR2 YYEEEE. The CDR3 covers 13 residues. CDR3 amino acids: CASSGTGNSPLHF. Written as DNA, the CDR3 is TGTGCCAGCAGCGGGACAGGCAATTCACCCCTCCACTTT. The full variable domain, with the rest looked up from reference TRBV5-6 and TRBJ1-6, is DAGVTQSPTHLIKTRGQQVTLRCSPKSGHDTVSWYQQALGQGPQFIFQYYEEEERQRGNFPDRFSGHQFPNYSSELNVNALLLGDSALYLCASSGTGNSPLHFGNGTRLTVT.

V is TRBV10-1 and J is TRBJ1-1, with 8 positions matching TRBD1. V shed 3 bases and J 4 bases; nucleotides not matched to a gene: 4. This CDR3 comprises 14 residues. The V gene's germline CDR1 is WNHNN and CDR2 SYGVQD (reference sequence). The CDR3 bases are TGCGCCAGCAGTGAAGGACAGGGTGGCACTGAAGCTTTCTTT. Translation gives CASSEGQGGTEAFF.

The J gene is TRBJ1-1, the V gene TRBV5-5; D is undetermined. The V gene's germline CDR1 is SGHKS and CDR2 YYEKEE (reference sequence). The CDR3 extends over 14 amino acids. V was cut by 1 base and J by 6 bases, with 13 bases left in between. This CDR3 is CASSLMGITSEAFF. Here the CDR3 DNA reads TGTGCCAGCAGCTTGATGGGGATCACCTCTGAAGCTTTCTTT.